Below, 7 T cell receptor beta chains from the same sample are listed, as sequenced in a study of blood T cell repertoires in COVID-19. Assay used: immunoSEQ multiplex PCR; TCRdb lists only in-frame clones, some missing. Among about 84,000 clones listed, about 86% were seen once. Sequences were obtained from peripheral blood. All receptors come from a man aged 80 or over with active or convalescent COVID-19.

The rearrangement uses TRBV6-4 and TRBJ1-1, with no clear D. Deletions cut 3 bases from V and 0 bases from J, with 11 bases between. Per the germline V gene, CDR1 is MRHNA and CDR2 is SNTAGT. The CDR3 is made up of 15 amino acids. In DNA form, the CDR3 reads TGTGCCAGCAGTGAAATGGACGGGATGAACACTGAAGCTTTCTTT. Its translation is CASSEMDGMNTEAFF.

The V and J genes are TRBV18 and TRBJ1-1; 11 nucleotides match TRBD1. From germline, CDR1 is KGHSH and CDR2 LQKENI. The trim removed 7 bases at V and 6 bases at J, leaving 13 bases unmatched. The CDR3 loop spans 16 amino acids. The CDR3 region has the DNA TGTGCCAGCTTACAGAGCCGGGACAGGGGGATCGCTGAAGCTTTCTTT. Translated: CASLQSRDRGIAEAFF.

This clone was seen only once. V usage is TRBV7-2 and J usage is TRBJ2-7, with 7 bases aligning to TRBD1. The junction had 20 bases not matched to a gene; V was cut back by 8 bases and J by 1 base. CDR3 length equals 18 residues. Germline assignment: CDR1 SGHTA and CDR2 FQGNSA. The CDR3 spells CASGTRGARTGRSYEQYF. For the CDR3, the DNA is TGTGCCAGCGGCACCCGAGGTGCCAGGACAGGACGATCCTACGAGCAGTACTTC.

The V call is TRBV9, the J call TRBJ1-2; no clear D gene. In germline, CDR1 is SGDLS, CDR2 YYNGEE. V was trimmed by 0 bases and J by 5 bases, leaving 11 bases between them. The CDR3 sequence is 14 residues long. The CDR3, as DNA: TGTGCCAGCAGCGTAGTTCCGGGTGAATATGGCTACACCTTC. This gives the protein CASSVVPGEYGYTF.

This CDR3 reads CASSPVPDTQYF. CDR3 in DNA: TGTGCCAGCAGTCCCGTTCCAGATACGCAGTATTTT. The rearrangement links TRBV6-6 to TRBJ2-3; D gene unclear. With 5 bases removed from V and 4 bases from J, the gap between germline ends came to 7 bases. The length of the CDR3 is 12 residues. Per germline, CDR1 MNHNY and CDR2 SVGAGI (reference sequence).

This CDR3 is CASSPSFEEKLFF. As DNA, the CDR3 is TGTGCCAGCTCACCATCTTTCGAGGAAAAACTGTTTTTT. The V call is TRBV18, the J call TRBJ1-4; unclear D gene. V was trimmed by 2 bases and J by 8 bases, leaving 9 bases between them. The V gene's germline CDR1 is KGHSH and CDR2 LQKENI. CDR3 length: 13 residues. The entire variable domain, with the rest obtained from reference TRBV18 and TRBJ1-4, is as follows: NAGVMQNPRHLVRRRGQEARLRCSPMKGHSHVYWYRQLPEEGLKFMVYLQKENIIDESGMPKERFSAEFPKEGPSILRIQQVVRGDSAAYFCASSPSFEEKLFFGSGTQLSVL.

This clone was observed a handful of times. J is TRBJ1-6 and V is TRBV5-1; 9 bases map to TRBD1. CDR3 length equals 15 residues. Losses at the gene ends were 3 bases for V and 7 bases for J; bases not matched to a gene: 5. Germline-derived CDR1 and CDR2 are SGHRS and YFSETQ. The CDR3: CASSWLGTGNSPLHF. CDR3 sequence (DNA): TGCGCCAGCAGCTGGCTTGGGACAGGGAATTCACCCCTCCACTTT.